The 2 T cell receptor beta chains in this list originate from one sample, sequenced in a study of T cells after yellow fever vaccination. One entry per CDR3 protein results from TCRdb running MiXCR on the 5' RACE reads. The table records about 170,000 distinct CDR3 sequences, 6.2% of them present only once. The material was CD4+ T cells sorted from PBMCs, obtained on the day of the first yellow fever vaccination. The receptors here all came from a man in his late teens or twenties who received the YFV17D yellow fever vaccine.

J is TRBJ2-5 and V is TRBV5-5, with D uncertain. The germline gives CDR1 SGHKS, CDR2 YYEKEE (reference sequence). The CDR3 contains 13 residues. Deletions cut 4 bases from V and 0 bases from J, with 7 bases between. This CDR3 is CASSPVYQETQYF. For the CDR3, the DNA is TGTGCCAGCAGCCCCGTGTACCAAGAGACCCAGTACTTC.

This chain uses TRBV5-6 with TRBJ1-1; D not certain. The germline V gene has CDR1 SGHDT and CDR2 YYEEEE. The CDR3 has 15 residues. Trimming took off 3 bases at V and 1 base at J, with 13 bases between the two ends. CDR3 loop: CASSYEPTSNTEAFF. In DNA form, the CDR3 reads TGTGCCAGCAGCTACGAACCGACATCGAACACTGAAGCTTTCTTT.